The clone carrying this TCR beta chain was seen more than once but under ten times. These data are taken from a study of blood T cells in healthy people across ages. Study context: Template-switching capture recovered about one barcoded beta molecule per two T cells.

The V end was cut by 5 bases, the J end by 8 bases, with 13 bases between. The CDR3 length is 13 residues. Germline V gene sequence: CDR1 MNHEY, CDR2 SVGEGT. Next came a second PCR, run for about 7 to 12 cycles, which used a sample-barcoded 5' primer along with a J-beta primer mix. Using its own MiXCR run on the 5' RACE reads, TCRdb lists one record per CDR3 protein. The sample lists fewer than 2,000,000 distinct CDR3 sequences, more than 35% occurring once. The sequence came from a human donor in good health. The chain carries TRBV6-2 or TRBV6-3 and TRBJ2-1; a possible D gene is TRBD2 (5 bases). Source material: blood. CDR3 in DNA: TGTGCCAGCAGTCTACTAGGTCCAGATGAGCAGTTCTTC. It is translated as CASSLLGPDEQFF.